Each of the 14 T cell receptor beta chains below was sequenced from the same sample in a study of control samples from healthy donors and cancer patients. The protocol was immunoSEQ multiplex PCR, while the TCRdb copy is restricted to in-frame clones and leaves out a portion. The sample consists of about 220,000 clones, around 94% of them appearing once. Sequences were obtained from blood. These receptors were obtained from a man aged 50 to 60 in good health.

This clone came up once. The chain employs TRBV7-9 and TRBJ2-5; D is possibly TRBD2 (6 bases). V was clipped by 5 bases and J by 4 bases, with 14 bases between them. The germline V gene encodes CDR1 SEHNR and CDR2 FQNEAQ (reference sequence). CDR3 length: 14 residues. The CDR3 DNA sequence: TGTGCCAGCAGCGCGAGGATTAGCGGAGAGACCCAGTACTTC. This gives the protein CASSARISGETQYF. The variable domain in full, with the rest retrieved from reference TRBV7-9 and TRBJ2-5, is DTGVSQNPRHKITKRGQNVTFRCDPISEHNRLYWYRQTLGQGPEFLTYFQNEAQLEKSRLLSDRFSAERPKGSFSTLEIQRTEQGDSAMYLCASSARISGETQYFGPGTRLLVL.

This clone was detected only once. The chain uses TRBV24-1 and TRBJ1-1; D ambiguous. The CDR3 has 14 amino acids. Germline values: CDR1 KGHDR, CDR2 SFDVKD. Between the trimmed V and J ends, which lost 2 bases and 1 base, there was a span of 7 bases. The CDR3: CATSDSGRNTEAFF. As DNA, the CDR3 is TGTGCCACCAGTGATTCTGGGAGGAACACTGAAGCTTTCTTT.

This chain uses TRBV30 with TRBJ2-1; TRBD1 matches at 7 bases. Germline V lookup: CDR1 GTSNPN, CDR2 SVGIG (reference sequence). The CDR3 length is 14 residues. Trimming cost V 4 bases and J 7 bases; bases outside gene matches: 10. The CDR3 region has the DNA TGTGCCTGGACCTACCGGGACAGAGCTAATGAGCAGTTCTTC. It specifies CAWTYRDRANEQFF.

This clone was seen only once. J is TRBJ1-3 and V is TRBV4-1, with a weak D call TRBD1 (5 bases). The V end was cut by 4 bases, the J end by 3 bases, with 13 bases between. The CDR3 has 15 amino acids. From germline, CDR1 is MGHRA and CDR2 YSYEKL. CDR3 in amino acids: CASSPLTGGGNTIYF. The DNA of the CDR3 is TGCGCCAGCAGCCCCCTCACAGGTGGTGGAAACACCATATATTTT.

The count of this clone is one. V and J are TRBV28 and TRBJ1-1; perhaps TRBD1 as D (5 bases). CDR1 and CDR2 (germline): MDHEN, SYDVKM. V shed 6 bases and J shed 8 bases, with 19 bases lying between them. The CDR3 consists of 14 residues. CDR3 loop: CASRPLRDGREAFF. The CDR3 region has the DNA TGTGCCAGCAGGCCTCTCCGGGACGGGAGAGAAGCTTTCTTT.

This chain uses TRBV28 with TRBJ1-2, with 10 positions matching TRBD1. Looked up from germline, CDR1 is MDHEN and CDR2 is SYDVKM. The J segment lost 11 bases and the V segment lost 3 bases, leaving 9 bases of the junction unmatched. CDR3 length: 14 residues. The CDR3 DNA reads TGTGCCAGCAGTTTGGGGGACAGGGGTCGCCGGTACACCTTC. Its protein is CASSLGDRGRRYTF.

The genes are TRBV27 and TRBJ2-7, with a possible D match to TRBD1 (6 bases). This CDR3 contains 15 residues. The V gene lost 2 bases and the J gene lost 3 bases, with 14 bases spanning the gap. The germline CDR1 and CDR2 sequences are MNHEY and SMNVEV (reference sequence). As DNA, the CDR3 is TGTGCCAGCAGTTTAACAGGGTTCCCCCTCTACGAGCAGTACTTC. Translating it yields CASSLTGFPLYEQYF.

The chain employs TRBV6-2 or TRBV6-3 and TRBJ1-5; the match to TRBD1 covers 10 bases. Per the germline V gene, CDR1 is MNHEY and CDR2 is SVGEGT. With V trimmed by 5 bases and J by 3 bases, 7 bases remained unmatched. The CDR3 has 16 residues. The CDR3 is CASSDRGLGPNQPQHF. The CDR3 DNA is TGTGCCAGCAGTGACAGGGGGCTAGGTCCCAATCAGCCCCAGCATTTT.

Only one count was recorded for this clone. This rearrangement joins TRBV28 to TRBJ1-4; D possibly corresponds to TRBD1 (6 bases). The CDR3 spans 15 residues. The V end was cut by 8 bases, the J end by 4 bases, with 17 bases between. CDR1 is MDHEN, CDR2 SYDVKM, per germline. The CDR3 here is CASVVQGVRNEKLFF. DNA of the CDR3: TGTGCCAGCGTGGTACAGGGAGTTCGTAATGAAAAACTGTTTTTT.

This chain joins TRBV28 and TRBJ1-2; D gene ambiguous. There are 11 residues in the CDR3. V lost 3 bases and J 6 bases, leaving 5 bases between the germline ends. Germline CDR1 and CDR2: MDHEN and SYDVKM. CDR3 amino acids: CASSLIDGYTF. In DNA form, the CDR3 reads TGTGCCAGCAGTTTGATCGATGGCTACACCTTC.

V and J are TRBV7-2 and TRBJ2-3; 14 nucleotides align to TRBD2. V shed 6 bases and J 4 bases; nucleotides not matched to a gene: 12. Germline V gene sequence: CDR1 SGHTA, CDR2 FQGNSA. CDR3 length equals 18 residues. Here the CDR3 DNA reads TGTGCCAGCAGGAAGGCCGGGACTAGCGGGGGCAGGGCAGATACGCAGTATTTT. The encoded protein is CASRKAGTSGGRADTQYF.

CDR3 bases: TGTGCCACCACTCCCCCGACAGGGGCGAACACTGAAGCTTTCTTT. As protein: CATTPPTGANTEAFF. The J gene is TRBJ1-1, the V gene TRBV24-1, with TRBD1 matching over 8 bases. The CDR3 sequence is 15 residues long. Per germline, CDR1 KGHDR and CDR2 SFDVKD. Losses at the gene ends were 8 bases for V and 1 base for J; bases not matched to a gene: 8.

V is TRBV28 and J is TRBJ2-1; D is ambiguous. Germline V lookup: CDR1 MDHEN, CDR2 SYDVKM. Trimming took 8 bases from V and 3 from J, leaving 5 bases between them. This CDR3 is built from 11 residues. The CDR3 here is CASVSYNEQFF. The CDR3 DNA follows: TGTGCCAGCGTAAGCTACAATGAGCAGTTCTTC.

This clone was seen once. The rearrangement links TRBV7-9 to TRBJ1-5; D remains ambiguous. The CDR3 totals 12 residues. Germline loops: CDR1 SEHNR, CDR2 FQNEAQ (reference sequence). V lost 1 base and J lost 8, with 6 bases in between. The DNA of the CDR3 is TGTGCCAGCAGCTTAGGGCAGGAGCCCCAGCATTTT. Translation gives CASSLGQEPQHF.